This TCR beta chain was captured by sequencing in a study of blood T cell repertoires in COVID-19. Study overall: Specimens from acute and convalescent COVID-19 originated in the United States, Italy and Spain. T cells, B-cell-depleted T cells, or PBMCs provided the cDNA or gDNA that served as material.

Per the germline V gene, CDR1 is MNHEY and CDR2 is SVGAGI. The CDR3 is 14 residues long. Trimming removed 6 bases at V and 5 bases at J, with 16 bases between. In the study's own analysis: Nucleated cell counts were estimated from reference gene primer amplification. Some clones are missing from TCRdb's copy, which holds only in-frame ones; the method was immunoSEQ multiplex PCR. V, J and clone size were drawn from that table, and D and trimming were deduced from the DNA. Of roughly 150,000 clones in the sample, about 79% are singletons; the top ten hold around a tenth. Source material: peripheral blood. The rearrangement uses TRBV6-5 and TRBJ1-2; unclear D gene. The sequence was collected from a woman in her forties or fifties with acute or convalescent COVID-19. CDR3 amino acids: CASSNHLDGYGYTF. CDR3 coding DNA: TGTGCCAGCAGCAATCACCTAGACGGATATGGCTACACCTTC.